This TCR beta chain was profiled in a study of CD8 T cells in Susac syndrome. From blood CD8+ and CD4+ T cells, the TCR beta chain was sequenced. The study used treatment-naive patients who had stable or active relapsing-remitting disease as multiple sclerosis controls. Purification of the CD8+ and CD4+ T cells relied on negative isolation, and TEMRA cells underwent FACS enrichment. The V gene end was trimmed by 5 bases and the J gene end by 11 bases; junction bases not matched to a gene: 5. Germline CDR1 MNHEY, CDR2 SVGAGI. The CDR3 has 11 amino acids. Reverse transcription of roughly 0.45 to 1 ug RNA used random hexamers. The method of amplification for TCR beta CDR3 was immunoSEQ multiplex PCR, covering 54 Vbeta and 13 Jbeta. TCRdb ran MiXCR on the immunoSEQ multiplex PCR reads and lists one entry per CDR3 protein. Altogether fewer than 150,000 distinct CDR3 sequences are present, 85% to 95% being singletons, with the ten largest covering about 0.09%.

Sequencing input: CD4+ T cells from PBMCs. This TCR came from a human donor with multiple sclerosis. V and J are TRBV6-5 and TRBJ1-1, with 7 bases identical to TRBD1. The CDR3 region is CASSQRGPAFF. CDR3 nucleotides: TGTGCCAGCAGTCAGAGGGGGCCTGCTTTCTTT.